This T cell receptor (beta chain) was profiled in a study of blood T cell repertoires in COVID-19. Study overall: T cells, B-cell-depleted T cells, or PBMCs provided the cDNA or gDNA that served as material.

As handled by the study authors: Reference gene primers were amplified, and this amplification served to estimate nucleated cell counts. Profiling relied on immunoSEQ multiplex PCR, and the TCRdb table lists in-frame clones only, not all of them. V, J and clone size were drawn from that table, and D and trimming were deduced from the DNA. The data show around 200,000 clones, with around 82% seen just once and 7.4% held by the top ten. The germline gives CDR1 SGHNT, CDR2 YYREEE (reference sequence). The CDR3 contains 15 residues. The V gene end was trimmed by 3 bases and the J gene end by 5 bases; junction bases not matched to a gene: 6.

The sequence was obtained from a woman aged 40 to 55 with acute COVID-19. The material sequenced was PBMCs or T cells enriched from blood (not recorded which). V gene TRBV5-4 combines with J gene TRBJ1-4; 8 bases line up with TRBD1. The CDR3 protein is CASSSQGAVNEKLFF. CDR3 coding DNA: TGTGCCAGCAGCTCGCAGGGGGCGGTCAATGAAAAACTGTTTTTT.